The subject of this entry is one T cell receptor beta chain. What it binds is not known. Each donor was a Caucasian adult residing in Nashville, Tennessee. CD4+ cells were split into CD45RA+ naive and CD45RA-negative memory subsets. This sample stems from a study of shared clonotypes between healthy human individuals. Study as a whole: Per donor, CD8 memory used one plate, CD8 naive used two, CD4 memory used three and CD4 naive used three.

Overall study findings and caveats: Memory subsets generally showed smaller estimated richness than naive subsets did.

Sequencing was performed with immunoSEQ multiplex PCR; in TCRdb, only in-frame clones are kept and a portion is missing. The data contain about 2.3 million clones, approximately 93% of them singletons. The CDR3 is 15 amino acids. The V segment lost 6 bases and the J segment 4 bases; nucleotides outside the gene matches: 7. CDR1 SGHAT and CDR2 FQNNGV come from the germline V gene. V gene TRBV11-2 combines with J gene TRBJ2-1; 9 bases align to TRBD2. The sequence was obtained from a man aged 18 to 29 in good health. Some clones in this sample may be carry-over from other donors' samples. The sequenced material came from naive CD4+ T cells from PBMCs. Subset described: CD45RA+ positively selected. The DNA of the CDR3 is TGTGCCAGCAGTCTTAGCGGGAGTATTTACAATGAGCAGTTCTTC. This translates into CASSLSGSIYNEQFF.